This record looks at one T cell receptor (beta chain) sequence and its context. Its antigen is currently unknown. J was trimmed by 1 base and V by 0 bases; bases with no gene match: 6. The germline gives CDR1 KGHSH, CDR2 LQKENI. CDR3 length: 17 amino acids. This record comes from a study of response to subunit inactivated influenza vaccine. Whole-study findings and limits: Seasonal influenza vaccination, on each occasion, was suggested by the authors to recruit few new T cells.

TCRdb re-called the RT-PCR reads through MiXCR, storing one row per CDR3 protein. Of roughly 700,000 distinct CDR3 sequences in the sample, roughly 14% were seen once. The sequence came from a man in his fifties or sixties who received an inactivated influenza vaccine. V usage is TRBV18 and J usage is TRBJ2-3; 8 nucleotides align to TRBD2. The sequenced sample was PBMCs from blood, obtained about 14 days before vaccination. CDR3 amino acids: CASSPPVAGGRTDTQYF. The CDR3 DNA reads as TGTGCCAGCTCACCACCGGTTGCGGGAGGCCGCACAGATACGCAGTATTTT.